What follows is one T cell receptor (beta chain) and its context. Antigen: not known. The data derive from a study of T cell responses to AZD1222 COVID-19 vaccine. Findings of the study overall: Among those given AZD1222, only six were seropositive at baseline. Close to half of all spike-specific TCRs reportedly target regions of the variants that are unmutated. Vaccination with two AZD1222 doses was followed by a rise in Spike-specific TCR breadth and depth.

Measured with immunoSEQ multiplex PCR; TCRdb has only the in-frame clones, and not every one. This table has more than 120,000 clones, 88% appearing once. The receptor comes from an adult who received the MenACWY meningococcal vaccine as a control. Sequenced here: peripheral blood, sampled 28 days after the second dose of the MenACWY control vaccine.

Written as DNA, the CDR3 is TGTGCCAGCTCGCGCAGCCAAGTCAGCTCCAATGAGCAGTTCTTC. Amino acids: CASSRSQVSSNEQFF. The J gene is TRBJ2-1, the V gene TRBV18; D gene unclear. CDR3 length equals 15 residues. Germline V lookup: CDR1 KGHSH, CDR2 LQKENI. V was trimmed by 6 bases and J by 6 bases, leaving 18 bases between them.